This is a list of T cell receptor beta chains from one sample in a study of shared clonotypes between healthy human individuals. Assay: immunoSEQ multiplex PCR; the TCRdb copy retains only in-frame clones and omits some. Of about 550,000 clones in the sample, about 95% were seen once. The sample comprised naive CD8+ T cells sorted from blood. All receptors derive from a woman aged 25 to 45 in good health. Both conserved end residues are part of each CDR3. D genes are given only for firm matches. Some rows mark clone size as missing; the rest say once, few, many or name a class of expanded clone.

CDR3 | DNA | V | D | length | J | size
CASSLGTTYEQYF | TGTGCCAGCAGCTTGGGCACGACCTACGAGCAGTACTTC | TRBV5-6 | - | 13 | TRBJ2-7 | -
CSSRGQTLGAEAFF | TGCAGCTCGCGGGGACAGACACTTGGGGCTGAAGCTTTCTTT | TRBV29-1 | TRBD1 | 14 | TRBJ1-1 | -
CANTEAFF | TGCGCTAACACTGAAGCTTTCTTT | TRBV5-1 | - | 8 | TRBJ1-1 | few
CAWSVGGVDEQFF | TGTGCCTGGAGTGTAGGAGGGGTGGATGAGCAGTTCTTC | TRBV30 | - | 13 | TRBJ2-1 | -
CASSSRDEAGNIQYF | TGTGCCAGCAGCTCCCGGGACGAGGCAGGAAACATTCAGTACTTC | TRBV7-9 | - | 15 | TRBJ2-4 | -
CASSFSDSEQFF | TGTGCCAGCAGCTTCTCGGACAGTGAGCAGTTCTTC | TRBV11-1 | - | 12 | TRBJ2-1 | -
CASSPRTGTYNEQFF | TGCGCCAGCAGCCCTAGGACAGGAACCTACAATGAGCAGTTCTTC | TRBV5-1 | TRBD1 | 15 | TRBJ2-1 | -
CASSGSLGGEDNEQFF | TGTGCCAGCAGTGGTTCTCTCGGGGGGGAAGACAATGAGCAGTTCTTC | TRBV6-4 | TRBD2 | 16 | TRBJ2-1 | -
CASMWDRGPNQPQHF | TGTGCCAGCATGTGGGACAGGGGCCCCAATCAGCCCCAGCATTTT | TRBV2 | TRBD1 | 15 | TRBJ1-5 | once
CASSRDTNYEQYF | TGTGCCAGTTCCAGGGACACCAACTACGAGCAGTACTTC | TRBV27 | - | 13 | TRBJ2-7 | -
CASSTPTDNEQFF | TGTGCCAGCAGTACACCGACCGACAATGAGCAGTTCTTC | TRBV6-5 | - | 13 | TRBJ2-1 | once
CAWSVRSNQPQHF | TGTGCCTGGAGTGTACGATCTAATCAGCCCCAGCATTTT | TRBV30 | - | 13 | TRBJ1-5 | -
CASSEGQQSPLHF | TGTGCCAGCAGTGAGGGACAGCAGTCACCCCTCCACTTT | TRBV25-1 | TRBD1 | 13 | TRBJ1-6 | -
CASVPGQGLEQYF | TGTGCCAGTGTTCCCGGACAGGGGTTAGAGCAGTACTTC | TRBV2 | TRBD1 | 13 | TRBJ2-7 | -
CASSWPLGQPQHF | TGTGCCAGCAGTTGGCCCCTCGGGCAGCCCCAGCATTTT | TRBV28 | - | 13 | TRBJ1-5 | few
CAWRGWALGGSYGYTF | TGTGCCTGGAGAGGGTGGGCCCTGGGTGGGAGCTATGGCTACACCTTC | TRBV30 | - | 16 | TRBJ1-2 | -
CSVAQGSGSPLHF | TGCAGCGTGGCTCAGGGAAGTGGTTCACCCCTCCACTTT | TRBV29-1 | - | 13 | TRBJ1-6 | once
CASSSPGQGQETQYF | TGTGCCAGCAGCTCACCGGGACAGGGCCAAGAGACCCAGTACTTC | TRBV13 | TRBD1 | 15 | TRBJ2-5 | -
CASSVASTGGFTEAFF | TGTGCCAGCAGCGTGGCTTCGACAGGGGGTTTCACTGAAGCTTTCTTT | TRBV28 | TRBD1 | 16 | TRBJ1-1 | -
CASSSPAGGVNEQFF | TGTGCCAGCAGTTCACCAGCGGGAGGGGTAAATGAGCAGTTCTTC | TRBV27 | TRBD2 | 15 | TRBJ2-1 | -
CASSPGGYGEKLFF | TGTGCCAGCAGCCCGGGCGGATACGGTGAAAAACTGTTTTTT | TRBV7-9 | - | 14 | TRBJ1-4 | -
CAGGLAGVDKNIQYF | TGTGCCGGGGGACTAGCGGGAGTGGACAAAAACATTCAGTACTTC | TRBV6-1 | TRBD2 | 15 | TRBJ2-4 | -
CASSDWEQYF | TGTGCCAGCAGTGACTGGGAGCAGTACTTC | TRBV6-1 | - | 10 | TRBJ2-7 | few
CASSFTRNTEAFF | TGTGCCAGCAGTTTCACCCGTAACACTGAAGCTTTCTTT | TRBV28 | - | 13 | TRBJ1-1 | -
CASSIVRAGRWHTEAFF | TGTGCCAGTAGTATAGTGCGGGCAGGGAGGTGGCACACTGAAGCTTTCTTT | TRBV19 | - | 17 | TRBJ1-1 | -
CASSEFGGQGEQYF | TGTGCCAGCAGTGAATTCGGGGGGCAGGGCGAGCAGTACTTC | TRBV25-1 | - | 14 | TRBJ2-7 | -
CASNGQGVTDTQYF | TGTGCCAGTAACGGACAGGGTGTTACAGATACGCAGTATTTT | TRBV19 | TRBD1 | 14 | TRBJ2-3 | -
CASSLVQGQSGTGELFF | TGTGCCAGCAGCTTAGTACAAGGCCAGTCGGGTACCGGGGAGCTGTTTTTT | TRBV7-9 | - | 17 | TRBJ2-2 | -
CASSPVVGGRETQYF | TGTGCCAGCAGCCCAGTAGTGGGGGGGAGAGAGACCCAGTACTTC | TRBV7-6 | TRBD2 | 15 | TRBJ2-5 | -
CASSNPFLRVPDRDEQFF | TGCGCCAGCAGCAACCCGTTCCTCAGGGTCCCTGATAGGGATGAGCAGTTCTTC | TRBV4-1 | - | 18 | TRBJ2-1 | -
CASSYSLGSNQPQHF | TGTGCCAGCAGTTACTCGTTGGGTAGCAATCAGCCCCAGCATTTT | TRBV6-6 | - | 15 | TRBJ1-5 | -
CASRGTAIPYEQYF | TGTGCCAGCAGAGGGACAGCAATTCCCTACGAGCAGTACTTC | TRBV27 | TRBD1 | 14 | TRBJ2-7 | -
CASSQGRLNNEQFF | TGCGCCAGCAGCCAAGGACGGCTTAACAATGAGCAGTTCTTC | TRBV4-1 | - | 14 | TRBJ2-1 | -
CASSQEGGVAHEQYF | TGCGCCAGCAGCCAAGAAGGAGGGGTTGCCCACGAGCAGTACTTC | TRBV4-1 | - | 15 | TRBJ2-7 | -
CASSLAGGPPYEQYF | TGTGCCAGCAGTTTAGCGGGAGGGCCTCCCTACGAGCAGTACTTC | TRBV28 | TRBD2 | 15 | TRBJ2-7 | -
CASSLFPGGYEQYF | TGTGCCAGCAGTTTATTTCCAGGGGGGTACGAGCAGTACTTC | TRBV27 | - | 14 | TRBJ2-7 | -
CASSLEGRYNEQFF | TGTGCCAGCAGCTTGGAAGGTCGGTACAATGAGCAGTTCTTC | TRBV5-4 | - | 14 | TRBJ2-1 | -
CASSSVEEEGNSNQPQHF | TGTGCCAGCAGTTCGGTCGAGGAAGAGGGGAATAGCAATCAGCCCCAGCATTTT | TRBV28 | - | 18 | TRBJ1-5 | -
CAGNQGTYEQYF | TGTGCCGGCAATCAGGGGACCTACGAGCAGTACTTC | TRBV28 | - | 12 | TRBJ2-7 | -
CASTTGARLTGELFF | TGTGCCAGCACGACAGGGGCGAGGCTGACCGGGGAGCTGTTTTTT | TRBV27 | TRBD1 | 15 | TRBJ2-2 | -
CASSLELAPYNEQFF | TGTGCCAGCAGCTTAGAACTAGCGCCATACAATGAGCAGTTCTTC | TRBV11-2 | TRBD2 | 15 | TRBJ2-1 | -
CASSWDRGLLNTEAFF | TGCGCCAGCAGCTGGGACAGGGGGCTTTTAAACACTGAAGCTTTCTTT | TRBV5-1 | TRBD1 | 16 | TRBJ1-1 | -
CASSIGDYNTEAFF | TGTGCCAGTAGTATTGGTGATTATAACACTGAAGCTTTCTTT | TRBV19 | - | 14 | TRBJ1-1 | few
CASKTGPYEQYF | TGTGCCAGCAAAACTGGGCCCTACGAGCAGTACTTC | TRBV27 | - | 12 | TRBJ2-7 | -
CASSTPKTGRSAAFF | TGTGCCAGTAGTACTCCCAAGACAGGCCGATCGGCAGCTTTCTTT | TRBV19 | - | 15 | TRBJ1-1 | once
CATSFGQGPYEQYF | TGTGCCACCTCGTTCGGACAGGGGCCCTACGAGCAGTACTTC | TRBV19 | TRBD1 | 14 | TRBJ2-7 | once
CASSLFGLNTEAFF | TGTGCCAGCAGTTTATTCGGGCTGAACACTGAAGCTTTCTTT | TRBV28 | - | 14 | TRBJ1-1 | -
CASRNQGRMNTEAFF | TGTGCCAGCAGAAACCAGGGTCGTATGAACACTGAAGCTTTCTTT | TRBV6-6 | - | 15 | TRBJ1-1 | -